This T cell receptor (beta chain) was retrieved from a study of blood T cells in healthy people across ages. Together with a sample-barcoded 5' primer, a J-beta primer mix was included in a second PCR lasting about 7 to 11 cycles. Every cDNA was tagged by a template-switch adaptor with 12 random nucleotides. TCRdb analysed the 5' RACE reads with MiXCR anew, one entry per CDR3 protein. The sample records approximately 800,000 distinct CDR3 sequences, less than 80% being singletons. Peripheral blood samples of around 9.5 milliliters were drawn from each donor. Per-sample yields of isolated PBMCs were at least 7 million. CDR1 is SGHRS and CDR2 is YFSETQ in the germline V gene. The CDR3 is 13 amino acids. The V end lost 4 bases, the J end lost 0 bases, and 8 bases lay between the germline ends.

The sample consisted of blood. This receptor was obtained from a young man in good health. The gene calls are TRBV5-1 and TRBJ2-7; D is undetermined. DNA of the CDR3: TGCGCCAGCAGCGTGCGTTACTCCTACGAGCAGTACTTC. This gives the protein CASSVRYSYEQYF.